The clone carrying this T cell receptor (beta chain) was found once. The Seattle patients, enrolled during active infection, were followed longitudinally. The data stem from a study of blood T cell repertoires in COVID-19. As for the study in general: Spain, Italy and the United States supplied samples that represented acute and convalescent COVID-19. From T cells, B-cell-depleted T cells, or PBMCs came the material, which was cDNA or gDNA.

Authors' methods: Reference gene primer amplification gave estimated nucleated cell counts. The method was immunoSEQ multiplex PCR; TCRdb's version includes in-frame clones alone and lacks a portion of them. Clone size and the V and J calls come from that table; the DNA yielded D and trimming. The sample consists of 210,000 or so clones, almost 85% of them appearing once. After removal of 3 bases from V and 4 bases from J, the junction contained 6 bases not matched to a gene. Germline CDR1 is SEHNR and CDR2 is FQNEAQ (reference sequence). The CDR3 extends over 15 amino acids. Specimen: peripheral blood. The chain has TRBV7-9 and TRBJ1-1, with TRBD1 matching over 9 bases. The sequence came from a man aged 50-60 years with COVID-19, enrolled during active disease. The CDR3 nucleotides are TGTGCCAGCAGCTTTCCCGGGACAGGGATCACTGAAGCTTTCTTT. This encodes CASSFPGTGITEAFF.